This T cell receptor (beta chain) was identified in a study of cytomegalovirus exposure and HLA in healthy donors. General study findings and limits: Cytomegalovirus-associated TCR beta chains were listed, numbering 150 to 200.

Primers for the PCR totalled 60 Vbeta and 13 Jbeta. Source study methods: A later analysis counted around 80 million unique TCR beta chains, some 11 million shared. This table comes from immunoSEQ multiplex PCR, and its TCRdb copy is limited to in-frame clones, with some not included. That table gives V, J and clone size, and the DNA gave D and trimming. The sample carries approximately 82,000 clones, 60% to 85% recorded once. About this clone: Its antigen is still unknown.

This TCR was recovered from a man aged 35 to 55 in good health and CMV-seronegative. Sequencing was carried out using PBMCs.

The CDR3 nucleotides are TGTGCCAGCTTTGCCGCCGGGACTAGCGGGAGTCGCGAGCAGTACTTC. This sequence encodes CASFAAGTSGSREQYF. The chain recombines TRBV7-8 with TRBJ2-7; 14 bases fit TRBD2. Germline values: CDR1 SGHVS, CDR2 FQNEAQ. The CDR3 is 16 residues long. V lost 8 bases and J lost 6; bases outside the gene matches: 12. The full variable domain, with the rest looked up from reference TRBV7-8 and TRBJ2-7, is GAGVSQSPRYKVAKRGQDVALRCDPISGHVSLFWYQQALGQGPEFLTYFQNEAQLDKSGLPSDRFFAERPEGSVSTLKIQRTQQEDSAVYLCASFAAGTSGSREQYFGPGTRLTVT.